Shown below are 13 T cell receptor beta chains from a single sample sequenced in a study of blood T cell repertoires in COVID-19. Profiling relied on immunoSEQ multiplex PCR, and the TCRdb table lists in-frame clones only, not all of them. The data hold tens of thousands of clones, with roughly 80% observed a single time. The specimen was peripheral blood. These TCRs come from a human donor in a cohort sampled during active COVID-19.

V gene TRBV2 combines with J gene TRBJ1-6; 7 bases match TRBD1. CDR1 and CDR2 from the germline V gene are SNHLY and FYNNEI. Trimming took 6 bases from V and 4 from J; bases not matched to a gene: 3. CDR3 length: 14 amino acids. CDR3 in amino acids: CASRPGQYNSPLHF. For the CDR3, the DNA is TGTGCCAGCAGGCCGGGACAGTATAATTCACCCCTCCACTTT.

The J gene is TRBJ1-4, the V gene TRBV28; 8 bases map to TRBD1. The junction had 12 bases not matched to a gene; V was cut back by 4 bases and J by 8 bases. Germline-derived CDR1 and CDR2 are MDHEN and SYDVKM. This CDR3 has 16 amino acids. CDR3 nucleotide sequence: TGTGCCAGCAGTTCCGTCCCCGGACAGGGCGGGGAAAAACTGTTTTTT. Translated, it gives CASSSVPGQGGEKLFF. Drawing the rest from reference TRBV28 and TRBJ1-4, the complete variable domain is DVKVTQSSRYLVKRTGEKVFLECVQDMDHENMFWYRQDPGLGLRLIYFSYDVKMKEKGDIPEGYSVSREKKERFSLILESASTNQTSMYLCASSSVPGQGGEKLFFGSGTQLSVL.

This chain connects TRBV7-9 to TRBJ2-2, with 7 bases fitting TRBD2. The CDR3 extends over 17 amino acids. The junction had 18 bases not matched to a gene; V was cut back by 4 bases and J by 10 bases. CDR1 SEHNR and CDR2 FQNEAQ come from the germline V gene (reference sequence). CDR3 sequence (DNA): TGTGCCAGCAGCTCCATACTTTGGGCCCGGGAGGAGGCGGAGCTGTTTTTT. It encodes CASSSILWAREEAELFF. Full variable domain (rest looked up from reference TRBV7-9 and TRBJ2-2): DTGVSQNPRHKITKRGQNVTFRCDPISEHNRLYWYRQTLGQGPEFLTYFQNEAQLEKSRLLSDRFSAERPKGSFSTLEIQRTEQGDSAMYLCASSSILWAREEAELFFGEGSRLTVL.

This clone showed up just once. The chain recombines TRBV7-2 with TRBJ1-1, with D possibly being TRBD1 (5 bases). CDR3 length: 18 amino acids. The V gene lost 2 bases and the J gene lost 1 base, with 20 bases spanning the gap. CDR1 SGHTA and CDR2 FQGNSA come from the germline V gene. Here the CDR3 DNA reads TGTGCCAGCAGCTTATCCCCCCCCCGGACAATAGAGAACACTGAAGCTTTCTTT. As protein: CASSLSPPRTIENTEAFF.

The CDR3 DNA follows: TGCGCCAGCAGCCGTCTAGCGGGAGCGGGAGATACGCAGTATTTT. Its translation: CASSRLAGAGDTQYF. The chain has TRBV5-1 and TRBJ2-3, with 10 positions matching TRBD2. Germline CDR1 is SGHRS and CDR2 is YFSETQ. J gave up 5 bases and V 4 bases, and 7 bases lay outside the gene matches. The CDR3 loop spans 15 amino acids.

V gene TRBV3-1 (or the pseudogene TRBV3-2) combines with J gene TRBJ1-6; TRBD1 matches 9 bases. V shed 4 bases, J shed 5 bases, and the junction held 3 bases outside the gene matches. Germline V gene sequence: CDR1 LGHDT, CDR2 YNNKEL (reference sequence). CDR3 length: 15 residues. The CDR3 reads CASSPGQGHNSPLHF. As DNA, the CDR3 is TGTGCCAGCAGCCCGGGACAGGGTCATAATTCACCCCTCCACTTT.

The chain combines TRBV11-2 with TRBJ2-1, with 10 nucleotides matching TRBD1. With 0 bases clipped from V and 8 bases from J, the junction kept 7 bases outside the gene matches. Germline CDR1 reads SGHAT; CDR2 reads FQNNGV. This CDR3 has 16 amino acids. The CDR3 here is CASSLDLGTGEDEQFF. For the CDR3, the DNA is TGTGCCAGCAGCTTAGATCTGGGGACAGGGGAAGATGAGCAGTTCTTC.

V usage is TRBV19 and J usage is TRBJ1-2, with 10 bases matching TRBD1. CDR1 is LNHDA and CDR2 is SQIVND in the germline V gene (reference sequence). V lost 5 bases to trimming and J lost 2 bases; unmatched junction nucleotides: 8. The CDR3 loop spans 16 amino acids. Here the CDR3 reads CASSQYWTGGNYGYTF. In DNA form, the CDR3 reads TGTGCCAGTAGTCAATACTGGACAGGGGGAAACTATGGCTACACCTTC.

This clone has only a few counts. The chain joins TRBV7-9 to TRBJ2-5, with TRBD1 as a possible D gene (5 bases). V shed 4 bases and J shed 2 bases, with 14 bases lying between them. Per the germline V gene, CDR1 is SEHNR and CDR2 is FQNEAQ (reference sequence). CDR3 length: 15 amino acids. DNA of the CDR3: TGTGCCAGCAGCTCAGGAAAGGGGCCTCAAGAGACCCAGTACTTC. It translates to CASSSGKGPQETQYF. Supplemented by reference TRBV7-9 and TRBJ2-5, the full variable domain reads DTGVSQNPRHKITKRGQNVTFRCDPISEHNRLYWYRQTLGQGPEFLTYFQNEAQLEKSRLLSDRFSAERPKGSFSTLEIQRTEQGDSAMYLCASSSGKGPQETQYFGPGTRLLVL.

The chain carries TRBV29-1 and TRBJ1-1; 8 bases line up with TRBD1. Trimming removed 7 bases from V and 2 bases from J; junction bases left unmatched: 9. The CDR3 totals 14 residues. Looked up from germline, CDR1 is SQVTM and CDR2 is ANQGSEA. CDR3 loop: CSATGVNINTEAFF. CDR3 nucleotide sequence: TGCAGCGCGACAGGGGTCAACATAAACACTGAAGCTTTCTTT. Together with reference TRBV29-1 and TRBJ1-1, the CDR3 gives the full variable domain: SAVISQKPSRDICQRGTSLTIQCQVDSQVTMMFWYRQQPGQSLTLIATANQGSEATYESGFVIDKFPISRPNLTFSTLTVSNMSPEDSSIYLCSATGVNINTEAFFGQGTRLTVV.

V is TRBV11-2 and J is TRBJ2-1, with 12 bases matching TRBD2. The CDR3 is 15 residues long. The ends lost 5 bases at V and 7 bases at J; junction bases unmatched: 6. The germline CDR1 and CDR2 sequences are SGHAT and FQNNGV. The CDR3 loop reads CASSPRTSGENEQFF. CDR3 in DNA: TGTGCCAGCAGCCCCCGGACTAGCGGGGAGAATGAGCAGTTCTTC.

The rearrangement uses TRBV19 and TRBJ1-6; D gene ambiguous. V dropped 6 bases and J dropped 10 bases, with 13 bases sitting between them. The CDR3 is 13 amino acids. The germline gives CDR1 LNHDA, CDR2 SQIVND (reference sequence). In DNA, the CDR3 is TGTGCCAGTAGCCCCCCCTGGCCCTCACCCCTCCACTTT. Its protein is CASSPPWPSPLHF.

The chain is built from TRBV10-2 and TRBJ1-1, with TRBD1 matching over 9 bases. The germline V gene has CDR1 WSHSY and CDR2 SAAADI. There are 14 residues in the CDR3. After removal of 6 bases from V and 5 bases from J, the junction contained 7 bases not matched to a gene. CDR3 sequence reads: CASRGDRAGTEAFF. The CDR3 coding sequence is TGCGCCAGCAGGGGGGACAGGGCCGGAACTGAAGCTTTCTTT.